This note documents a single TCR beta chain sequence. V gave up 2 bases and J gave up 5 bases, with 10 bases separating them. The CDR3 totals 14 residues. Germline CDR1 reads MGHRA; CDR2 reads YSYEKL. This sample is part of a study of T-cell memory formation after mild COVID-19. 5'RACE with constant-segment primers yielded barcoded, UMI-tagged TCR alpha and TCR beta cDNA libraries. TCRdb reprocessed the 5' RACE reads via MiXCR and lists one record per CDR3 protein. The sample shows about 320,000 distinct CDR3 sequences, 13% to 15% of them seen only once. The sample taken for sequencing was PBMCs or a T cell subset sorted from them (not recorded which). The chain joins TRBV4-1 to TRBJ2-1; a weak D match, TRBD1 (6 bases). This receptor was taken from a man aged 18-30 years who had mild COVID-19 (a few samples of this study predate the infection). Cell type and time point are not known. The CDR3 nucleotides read TGCGCCAGCAGCCAACAGGGGTTCCACAATGAGCAGTTCTTC. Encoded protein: CASSQQGFHNEQFF.